The clone carrying this T cell receptor beta chain was detected a few times. This sample is part of a study of cytomegalovirus exposure and HLA in healthy donors. The PCR was carried out with 60 Vbeta primers and 13 Jbeta primers. This table comes from immunoSEQ multiplex PCR, and its TCRdb copy is limited to in-frame clones, with some not included. Found here are 75,000 to 80,000 clones, under 80% of them singletons; the top ten hold just under 5%. CDR3 length equals 15 residues. Germline V gives CDR1 MNHEY, CDR2 SVGAGI. The V and J ends lost 0 bases and 7 bases, in that order; junction bases with no gene match: 1.

Sequenced input: PBMCs. V is TRBV6-5 and J is TRBJ1-6, with TRBD1 matching 9 bases. The TCR comes from a man aged 55 to 70 in good health and CMV-seropositive. CDR3 sequence (DNA): TGTGCCAGCAGTTACTCCGGGACAGGGAATTCACCCCTCCACTTT. As protein: CASSYSGTGNSPLHF.